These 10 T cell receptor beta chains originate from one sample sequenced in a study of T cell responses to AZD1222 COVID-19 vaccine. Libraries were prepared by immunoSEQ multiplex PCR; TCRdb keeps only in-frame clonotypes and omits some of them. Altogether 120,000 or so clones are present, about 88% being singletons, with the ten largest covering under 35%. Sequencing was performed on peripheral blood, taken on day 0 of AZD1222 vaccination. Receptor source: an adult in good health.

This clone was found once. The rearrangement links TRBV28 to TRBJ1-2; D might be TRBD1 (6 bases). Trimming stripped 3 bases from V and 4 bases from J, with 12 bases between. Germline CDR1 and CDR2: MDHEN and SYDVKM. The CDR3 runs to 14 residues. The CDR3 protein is CASSLDQGPYGYTF. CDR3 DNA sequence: TGTGCCAGCAGTTTGGATCAGGGGCCCTATGGCTACACCTTC.

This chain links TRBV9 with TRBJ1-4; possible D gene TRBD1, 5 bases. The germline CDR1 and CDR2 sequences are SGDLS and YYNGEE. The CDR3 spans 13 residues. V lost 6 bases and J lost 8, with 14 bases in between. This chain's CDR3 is CASNGGEKEKLFF. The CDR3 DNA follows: TGTGCCAGCAACGGAGGGGAGAAGGAAAAACTGTTTTTT.

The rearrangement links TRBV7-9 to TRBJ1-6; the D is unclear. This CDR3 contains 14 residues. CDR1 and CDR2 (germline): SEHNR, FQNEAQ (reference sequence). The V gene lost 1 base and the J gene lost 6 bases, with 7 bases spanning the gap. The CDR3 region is CASSLGGPNSPLHF. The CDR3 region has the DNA TGTGCCAGCAGCTTAGGAGGACCTAATTCACCCCTCCACTTT.

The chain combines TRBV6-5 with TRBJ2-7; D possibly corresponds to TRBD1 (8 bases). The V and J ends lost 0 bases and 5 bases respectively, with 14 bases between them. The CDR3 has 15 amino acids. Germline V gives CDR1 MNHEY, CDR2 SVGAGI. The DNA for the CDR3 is TGTGCCAGCAGTTACTCCGGACAGGGAGGGAACGAGCAGTACTTC. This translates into CASSYSGQGGNEQYF.

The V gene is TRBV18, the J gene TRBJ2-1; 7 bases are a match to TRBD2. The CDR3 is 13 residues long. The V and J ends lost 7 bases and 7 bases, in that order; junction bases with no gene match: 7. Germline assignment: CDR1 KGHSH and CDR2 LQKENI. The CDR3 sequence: CASLAGGSNEQFF. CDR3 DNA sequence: TGTGCCAGCTTGGCGGGCGGGAGTAATGAGCAGTTCTTC.

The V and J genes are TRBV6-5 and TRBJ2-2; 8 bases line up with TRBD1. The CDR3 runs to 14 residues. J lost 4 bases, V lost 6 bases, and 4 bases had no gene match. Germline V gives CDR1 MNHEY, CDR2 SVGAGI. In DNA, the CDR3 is TGTGCCAGCAGCTTACAGGGGGGCACCGGGGAGCTGTTTTTT. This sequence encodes CASSLQGGTGELFF.

This chain's CDR3 is CASSVEGPLLNNEQFF. In DNA, the CDR3 is TGTGCCAGCAGCGTAGAGGGGCCCCTGTTGAACAATGAGCAGTTCTTC. The chain combines TRBV9 with TRBJ2-1; D might be TRBD1 (5 bases). The CDR3 extends over 16 amino acids. Germline V gene data show CDR1 as SGDLS and CDR2 as YYNGEE. Trimming pared 0 bases from V and 5 bases from J, leaving 15 bases between. The complete variable domain, with remaining parts taken from reference TRBV9 and TRBJ2-1, reads DSGVTQTPKHLITATGQRVTLRCSPRSGDLSVYWYQQSLDQGLQFLIQYYNGEERAKGNILERFSAQQFPDLHSELNLSSLELGDSALYFCASSVEGPLLNNEQFFGPGTRLTVL.

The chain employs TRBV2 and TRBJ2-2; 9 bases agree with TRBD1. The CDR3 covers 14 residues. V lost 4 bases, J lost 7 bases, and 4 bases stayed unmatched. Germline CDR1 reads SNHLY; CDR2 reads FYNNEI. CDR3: CASSGTGEDGELFF. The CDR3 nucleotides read TGTGCCAGCAGTGGGACAGGGGAGGACGGGGAGCTGTTTTTT. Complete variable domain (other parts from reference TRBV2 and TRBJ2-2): EPEVTQTPSHQVTQMGQEVILRCVPISNHLYFYWYRQILGQKVEFLVSFYNNEISEKSEIFDDQFSVERPDGSNFTLKIRSTKLEDSAMYFCASSGTGEDGELFFGEGSRLTVL.

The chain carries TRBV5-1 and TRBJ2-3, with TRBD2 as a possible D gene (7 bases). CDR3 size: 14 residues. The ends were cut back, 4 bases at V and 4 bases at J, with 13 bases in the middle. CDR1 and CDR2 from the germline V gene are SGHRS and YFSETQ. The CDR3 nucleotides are TGCGCCAGCAGCCCTGGCGGGGGCCCAGATACGCAGTATTTT. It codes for CASSPGGGPDTQYF.

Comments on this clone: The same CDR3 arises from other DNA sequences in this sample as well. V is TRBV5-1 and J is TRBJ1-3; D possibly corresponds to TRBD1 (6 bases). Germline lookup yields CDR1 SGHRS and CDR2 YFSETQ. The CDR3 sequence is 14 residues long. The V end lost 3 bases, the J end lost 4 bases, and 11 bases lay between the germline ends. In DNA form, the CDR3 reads TGCGCCAGCAGCTCGGGGGGCGCCGGAAACACCATATATTTT. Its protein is CASSSGGAGNTIYF.